The next 21 T cell receptor beta chains were all read from a single sample in a study of cytomegalovirus exposure and HLA in healthy donors (dated by TCRdb to the late 2010s). Library creation used the immunoSEQ multiplex PCR assay. The multiplex PCR relied on a mix of 60 forward primers for TCR Vbeta segments and 13 reverse primers for TCR Jbeta segments. Not all clones reach the TCRdb copy of this immuneACCESS table, which keeps in-frame sequences only. Checked studies attribute under half of the gap to unresolved V genes and leave the rest unexplained. This sample is represented by 200,000 to 250,000 clones; approximately 90% of them were singletons. 1% of the sample goes to the ten largest clones. The sample was PBMCs. The receptors derive from a woman younger than 30 in good health and CMV-seronegative.

The genes are TRBV6-5 and TRBJ1-4; no firm D call. The CDR3 has 14 residues. CDR1 is MNHEY, CDR2 SVGAGI, per germline. Trimming took off 6 bases at V and 1 base at J, with 9 bases between the two ends. Here the CDR3 DNA reads TGTGCCAGCAGCGCGGGAAGAACTAATGAAAAACTGTTTTTT. Protein product: CASSAGRTNEKLFF.

The rearrangement links TRBV4-2 to TRBJ2-4; 7 bases align to TRBD2. V trimming: 0 bases; J trimming: 0 bases; junction bases outside the gene matches: 2. Germline CDR1 is LGHNA and CDR2 is YNFKEQ. The CDR3 covers 16 residues. The chain's CDR3 is CASSQEGRGAKNIQYF. DNA of the CDR3: TGTGCCAGCAGCCAAGAGGGGAGGGGAGCCAAAAACATTCAGTACTTC.

The V and J genes are TRBV30 and TRBJ2-3; D unclear. CDR1 is GTSNPN and CDR2 is SVGIG in the germline V gene (reference sequence). The V gene lost 0 bases and the J gene lost 2 bases, with 3 bases spanning the gap. The CDR3 is 12 residues long. The CDR3 DNA reads as TGTGCCTGGAGTGTTCACACAGATACGCAGTATTTT. Encoded protein: CAWSVHTDTQYF.

This clone was picked up a small number of times. The rearrangement links TRBV27 to TRBJ1-4; TRBD1 is a possible D gene (6 bases). The CDR3 is 14 residues long. The ends were cut back, 3 bases at V and 5 bases at J, with 10 bases in the middle. Germline-derived CDR1 and CDR2 are MNHEY and SMNVEV (reference sequence). In DNA form, the CDR3 reads TGTGCCAGCAGTTTGAAACAGGGAAATGAAAAACTGTTTTTT. It codes for CASSLKQGNEKLFF.

This rearrangement joins TRBV5-6 to TRBJ1-4, with 7 bases identical to TRBD1. The CDR3 length is 17 residues. Losses at the gene ends were 1 base for V and 0 bases for J; bases not matched to a gene: 6. Germline V gives CDR1 SGHDT, CDR2 YYEEEE. CDR3 in DNA: TGTGCCAGCAGCTTGTGGACAGGACATGCAACTAATGAAAAACTGTTTTTT. Its translation: CASSLWTGHATNEKLFF. Drawing the rest from reference TRBV5-6 and TRBJ1-4, the complete variable domain is DAGVTQSPTHLIKTRGQQVTLRCSPKSGHDTVSWYQQALGQGPQFIFQYYEEEERQRGNFPDRFSGHQFPNYSSELNVNALLLGDSALYLCASSLWTGHATNEKLFFGSGTQLSVL.

At least ten counts were recorded for this clone. The chain links TRBV5-4 to TRBJ2-7; D remains ambiguous. This CDR3 is 14 amino acids long. The ends were cut back, 1 base at V and 2 bases at J, with 10 bases in the middle. Germline V gives CDR1 SGHNT, CDR2 YYREEE (reference sequence). The CDR3 loop reads CASSLPPRTYEQYF. The DNA of the CDR3 is TGTGCCAGCAGCTTGCCCCCGAGGACCTACGAGCAGTACTTC.

A single count supports this clone. V is TRBV27 and J is TRBJ1-5; weak D call: TRBD1 (6 bases). There are 13 residues in the CDR3. Germline V gives CDR1 MNHEY, CDR2 SMNVEV (reference sequence). With 8 bases removed from V and 4 bases from J, the gap between germline ends came to 12 bases. This CDR3 reads CASGTLINQPQHF. CDR3 DNA sequence: TGTGCCAGCGGGACATTAATAAATCAGCCCCAGCATTTT.

This sequence joins TRBV5-1 and TRBJ1-3, with 7 bases identical to TRBD1. This CDR3 contains 15 residues. The V gene end was trimmed by 4 bases and the J gene end by 0 bases; junction bases not matched to a gene: 4. The germline CDR1 and CDR2 sequences are SGHRS and YFSETQ. CDR3 sequence reads: CASSEGQSSGNTIYF. The CDR3 DNA sequence: TGCGCCAGCAGCGAGGGACAGAGCTCTGGAAACACCATATATTTT.

The DNA of the CDR3 is TGTGCCAGCTCACAACTTCGTCCGTTGACTTCCCCCACAGATACGCAGTATTTT. Amino acid sequence: CASSQLRPLTSPTDTQYF. This chain connects TRBV18 to TRBJ2-3; D gene unclear. This CDR3 has 18 amino acids. V lost 4 bases, J lost 2 bases, and 22 bases lay in between. Germline V gene sequence: CDR1 KGHSH, CDR2 LQKENI.

This sequence joins TRBV13 and TRBJ2-1, with a tentative D call TRBD2 (6 bases). The CDR3 length is 14 residues. Germline CDR1 is PRHDT and CDR2 is FYEKMQ (reference sequence). Trimming took off 5 bases at V and 9 bases at J, with 17 bases between the two ends. The CDR3: CASSPGLGGVEQFF. Written as DNA, the CDR3 is TGTGCCAGCAGCCCCGGACTCGGGGGAGTTGAGCAGTTCTTC.

CDR3 sequence: CASSLETSGVGEQFF. As DNA, the CDR3 is TGTGCCAGCAGCTTGGAGACTAGCGGGGTAGGTGAGCAGTTCTTC. V usage is TRBV5-4 and J usage is TRBJ2-1; the match to TRBD2 covers 11 bases. Germline CDR1 and CDR2: SGHNT and YYREEE (reference sequence). V lost 0 bases, J lost 9 bases, and 5 bases stayed unmatched. The CDR3 is made up of 15 amino acids. The whole variable domain, filled in from reference TRBV5-4 and TRBJ2-1, reads ETGVTQSPTHLIKTRGQQVTLRCSSQSGHNTVSWYQQALGQGPQFIFQYYREEENGRGNFPPRFSGLQFPNYSSELNVNALELDDSALYLCASSLETSGVGEQFFGPGTRLTVL.

In its sample, this clone was seen a few times. This sequence joins TRBV7-9 and TRBJ2-3; D unclear. The V gene lost 0 bases and the J gene lost 5 bases, with 9 bases spanning the gap. CDR1 and CDR2 (germline): SEHNR, FQNEAQ (reference sequence). The CDR3 is 14 residues long. The CDR3 spells CASSLAVGQDTQYF. The CDR3 DNA reads as TGTGCCAGCAGCTTAGCGGTGGGCCAAGATACGCAGTATTTT.

The chain recombines TRBV5-1 with TRBJ1-3, with TRBD1 matching over 8 bases. Germline V CDR1 and CDR2: SGHRS, YFSETQ. Trimming cost V 0 bases and J 4 bases; bases outside gene matches: 3. The CDR3 loop spans 15 amino acids. The CDR3 nucleotides are TGCGCCAGCAGCTTGGGACAGGGGCAGGGAAACACCATATATTTT. Translating gives CASSLGQGQGNTIYF.

This clone was detected only a few times. The rearrangement links TRBV5-1 to TRBJ1-1, with unresolved D. CDR3 size: 16 residues. V was pared by 4 bases and J by 2 bases, with 18 bases between. CDR1 is SGHRS, CDR2 YFSETQ, per germline. This CDR3 is CASSPPALRDNTEAFF. In DNA form, the CDR3 reads TGCGCCAGCAGCCCCCCAGCTCTCCGGGATAACACTGAAGCTTTCTTT.

The chain links TRBV9 to TRBJ2-3; D may be TRBD1 (5 bases). The germline V gene has CDR1 SGDLS and CDR2 YYNGEE. V was clipped by 0 bases and J by 6 bases, with 11 bases between them. CDR3 length: 14 amino acids. The chain's CDR3 is CASSVVWGEDTQYF. The CDR3 coding sequence is TGTGCCAGCAGCGTAGTGTGGGGCGAGGATACGCAGTATTTT.

In DNA form, the CDR3 reads TGTGCCAGCAACCGGGGGGCGTTCAATGAGCAGTTCTTC. Translating gives CASNRGAFNEQFF. This chain connects TRBV7-2 to TRBJ2-1, with TRBD2 as a possible D gene (7 bases). Germline loops: CDR1 SGHTA, CDR2 FQGNSA. Trimming stripped 7 bases from V and 6 bases from J, with 13 bases between. This CDR3 region has 13 residues.

This clone was observed a few times. The sample has other DNA sequences that encode this CDR3 too. The genes are TRBV9 and TRBJ1-1, with D possibly TRBD1 on 5 matching bases. Trimming pared 2 bases from V and 3 bases from J, leaving 8 bases between. Looked up from germline, CDR1 is SGDLS and CDR2 is YYNGEE. The CDR3 consists of 13 residues. CDR3 nucleotides: TGTGCCAGCAGCGTGGGGGGGGACACTGAAGCTTTCTTT. Its protein product is CASSVGGDTEAFF.

The CDR3 here is CATSINRDVYGYTF. DNA of the CDR3: TGTGCCACCAGCATCAACAGGGATGTGTATGGCTACACCTTC. The chain joins TRBV15 to TRBJ1-2; weak D call: TRBD1 (6 bases). This CDR3 comprises 14 residues. The V end lost 4 bases, the J end lost 5 bases, and 14 bases lay between the germline ends. Germline CDR1 and CDR2: LNHNV and YYDKDF (reference sequence).

This rearrangement joins TRBV9 to TRBJ1-1, with D unresolved. The germline V and J ends were trimmed by 6 bases and 4 bases, with 10 bases remaining between them. Per the germline V gene, CDR1 is SGDLS and CDR2 is YYNGEE. The CDR3 has 12 residues. CDR3 nucleotide sequence: TGTGCCAGCAACGACGAGGGCACTGAAGCTTTCTTT. As protein: CASNDEGTEAFF. Looking up the rest from reference TRBV9 and TRBJ1-1 gives the full variable domain: DSGVTQTPKHLITATGQRVTLRCSPRSGDLSVYWYQQSLDQGLQFLIQYYNGEERAKGNILERFSAQQFPDLHSELNLSSLELGDSALYFCASNDEGTEAFFGQGTRLTVV.

The chain carries TRBV7-2 and TRBJ2-2; D not resolved. This CDR3 contains 15 residues. Trimming removed 0 bases at V and 2 bases at J, with 7 bases between. The germline CDR1 and CDR2 sequences are SGHTA and FQGNSA. The CDR3 here is CASSLATRNTGELFF. The CDR3 DNA reads TGTGCCAGCAGCTTAGCCACTCGAAACACCGGGGAGCTGTTTTTT.

The count of this clone is one. This rearrangement joins TRBV19 to TRBJ2-2, with 8 bases matching TRBD2. Trimming took 1 base from V and 5 from J; bases not matched to a gene: 3. From germline, CDR1 is LNHDA and CDR2 SQIVND (reference sequence). CDR3 length: 15 residues. The CDR3 DNA reads TGTGCCAGTAGTATAGGGACTAGCAGAACCGGGGAGCTGTTTTTT. Amino acids: CASSIGTSRTGELFF.